These T cell receptor beta chains were read from a single sample in a study of OX40 agonist ivuxolimab in advanced cancers. Generated by immunoSEQ multiplex PCR, the TCRdb table keeps only in-frame clones and is missing some. The sample has several thousand clones, nearly 70% seen once. This sample comprised CD4+ or CD8+ T cells sorted from blood, obtained in a trial of the OX40 agonist ivuxolimab. The source of these receptors is an adult with an advanced solid tumor such as melanoma, head and neck, liver or kidney cancer. CDR3s include the opening cysteine and the closing phenylalanine or tryptophan. The D gene is left open where the match is weak. Clone size appears in some rows only: once, few, many, or a class for an expanded clone.

V	size	J	D	CDR3	DNA
TRBV6-5	-	TRBJ1-1	TRBD1	CASSLGTGYTEAFF	TGTGCCAGCAGCCTGGGGACAGGGTACACTGAAGCTTTCTTT
TRBV28	-	TRBJ1-1	-	CASSGQANTEAFF	TGTGCCAGCAGTGGCCAGGCGAACACTGAAGCTTTCTTT
TRBV4-1	-	TRBJ1-2	-	CASSQGLGTGGYTF	TGCGCCAGCAGCCAAGGGTTGGGGACGGGCGGCTACACCTTC
TRBV5-8	-	TRBJ2-7	-	CASSGPTGGERDEQYF	TGTGCCAGCAGCGGACCGACAGGAGGGGAAAGGGACGAGCAGTACTTC
TRBV4-3	-	TRBJ2-3	TRBD2	CASGEGITDTQYF	TGCGCCAGCGGGGAGGGGATAACAGATACGCAGTATTTT
TRBV7-6	-	TRBJ2-3	-	CASSTDPDSLADTQYF	TGTGCCAGCAGCACTGACCCAGATTCGTTGGCAGATACGCAGTATTTT
TRBV9	-	TRBJ1-1	TRBD1	CASSVEGGQQNTEAFF	TGTGCCAGCAGCGTAGAGGGGGGACAGCAGAACACTGAAGCTTTCTTT
TRBV6-5	few	TRBJ2-7	-	CASSYGSSPSYEQYF	TGTGCCAGCAGTTACGGGTCGAGCCCTTCCTACGAGCAGTACTTC
TRBV4-1	once	TRBJ2-3	-	CASSQGPGPDTQYF	TGCGCCAGCAGCCAAGGTCCAGGCCCAGATACGCAGTATTTT
TRBV28	-	TRBJ2-5	TRBD1	CASSPDREETQYF	TGTGCCAGCAGTCCGGACAGGGAAGAGACCCAGTACTTC
TRBV6-5	-	TRBJ2-5	-	CASSLGPYLEETQYF	TGTGCCAGCAGTCTCGGGCCATACCTAGAGGAGACCCAGTACTTC
TRBV7-2	once	TRBJ2-3	TRBD1	CASSSAWGQGTDTQYF	TGTGCCAGCAGCTCCGCCTGGGGACAGGGCACAGATACGCAGTATTTT
TRBV5-1	few	TRBJ2-5	TRBD1	CASSWTGLQETQYF	TGCGCCAGCAGCTGGACAGGGCTTCAAGAGACCCAGTACTTC
TRBV7-6	-	TRBJ1-1	-	CASSLWGTEAFF	TGTGCCAGCAGCCTCTGGGGTACTGAAGCTTTCTTT
TRBV4-1	-	TRBJ1-2	-	CASRGGVVGNYGYTF	TGCGCCAGCAGAGGGGGGGTGGTCGGTAACTATGGCTACACCTTC
TRBV11-3	-	TRBJ2-1	TRBD2	CASSLDGTTAYNEQFF	TGTGCCAGCAGCTTGGACGGGACTACCGCCTACAATGAGCAGTTCTTC
TRBV27	-	TRBJ2-3	TRBD2	CASTSSGGGRDTQYF	TGTGCCAGCACCTCTAGCGGGGGAGGACGGGATACGCAGTATTTT
TRBV9	-	TRBJ1-4	TRBD1	CASSVKTGWVQGEKLFF	TGTGCCAGCAGCGTAAAGACAGGGTGGGTTCAAGGTGAAAAACTGTTTTTT
TRBV5-6	medium-sized	TRBJ2-7	-	CASSGGGLSGSFSYEQYF	TGTGCCAGCAGCGGTGGGGGCCTTAGCGGTTCCTTCTCCTACGAGCAGTACTTC
TRBV6-5	once	TRBJ2-5	-	CASSYSPGWEETQYF	TGTGCCAGCAGTTACTCACCGGGATGGGAAGAGACCCAGTACTTC
TRBV6-1	few	TRBJ1-6	TRBD1	CASSERQGANSPLHF	TGTGCCAGCAGTGAGAGACAGGGGGCGAATTCACCCCTCCACTTT
TRBV4-1	-	TRBJ2-7	-	CASSPVDRLSYEQYF	TGCGCCAGCAGCCCTGTAGACCGTCTCTCCTACGAGCAGTACTTC
TRBV4-3	-	TRBJ2-7	-	CASSQDLWSSGEQYF	TGCGCCAGCAGCCAAGATCTATGGTCCTCCGGCGAGCAGTACTTC
TRBV5-6	few	TRBJ2-5	TRBD1	CASSLLPGQGRETQYF	TGTGCCAGCAGCTTGCTACCGGGACAGGGGCGAGAGACCCAGTACTTC
TRBV6-5	-	TRBJ2-1	-	CASSAGTGSAEQFF	TGTGCCAGCAGCGCCGGGACTGGGTCTGCTGAGCAGTTCTTC
TRBV7-2	-	TRBJ2-7	-	CASSLGFDVDEQYF	TGTGCCAGCAGCTTAGGATTCGACGTCGACGAGCAGTACTTC
TRBV13	-	TRBJ1-2	-	CASSLGRGRGDFGYTF	TGTGCCAGCAGCTTAGGTCGGGGCAGGGGCGATTTTGGCTACACCTTC
TRBV7-9	-	TRBJ2-7	TRBD1	CASSSRGGQGAYEQYF	TGTGCCAGCAGCTCCCGAGGGGGACAGGGGGCTTACGAGCAGTACTTC
TRBV28	-	TRBJ1-1	-	CASSSGMNTEAFF	TGTGCCAGCAGTTCCGGGATGAACACTGAAGCTTTCTTT
TRBV10-3	-	TRBJ2-7	-	CAISVGGPLAYEQYF	TGTGCCATCAGCGTCGGGGGCCCCCTGGCCTACGAGCAGTACTTC
TRBV7-9	-	TRBJ1-1	-	CASSLVGGDTEAFF	TGTGCCAGCAGCTTAGTTGGGGGAGACACTGAAGCTTTCTTT
TRBV28	-	TRBJ2-1	TRBD2	CASSTLAGPNSYNEQFF	TGTGCCAGCAGCACACTAGCGGGGCCCAATTCCTACAATGAGCAGTTCTTC
TRBV7-2	-	TRBJ2-5	TRBD2	CASSPPARGLAGYQETQYF	TGTGCCAGCAGCCCTCCGGCGCGGGGACTAGCGGGGTACCAAGAGACCCAGTACTTC
TRBV7-8	few	TRBJ2-1	TRBD1	CASSLALRGTGMDEQFF	TGTGCCAGCAGCTTAGCGTTACGGGGGACAGGGATGGATGAGCAGTTCTTC
TRBV28	medium-sized	TRBJ2-2	-	CASSPSRDVAELFF	TGTGCCAGCAGTCCGTCCCGGGACGTCGCGGAGCTGTTTTTT
TRBV7-9	-	TRBJ1-1	TRBD1	CASSLGPTTGTAEAFF	TGTGCCAGCAGCTTAGGCCCCACGACAGGGACCGCTGAAGCTTTCTTT
TRBV4-3	once	TRBJ1-2	-	CASSPDRTQDGYTF	TGCGCCAGCAGCCCAGATAGGACCCAGGATGGCTACACCTTC
TRBV28	few	TRBJ2-1	-	CASTPRQLYNEQFF	TGTGCCAGCACCCCTCGGCAGCTATACAATGAGCAGTTCTTC
TRBV7-6	-	TRBJ1-2	-	CASSLELSYGYTF	TGTGCCAGCAGCTTAGAGCTAAGCTATGGCTACACCTTC
TRBV19	medium-sized	TRBJ2-1	TRBD2	CASRQTSGDYNEQFF	TGTGCCAGTAGGCAGACTAGCGGGGACTACAATGAGCAGTTCTTC
TRBV6-5	once	TRBJ2-7	TRBD2	CASSRPGLAGVEYF	TGTGCCAGCAGTCGCCCGGGACTAGCGGGAGTGGAGTACTTC